The clone carrying this T cell receptor (beta chain) was detected a few times. The record originates from a study of blood T cells in healthy people across ages. V was trimmed by 3 bases and J by 0 bases, leaving 16 bases between them. This CDR3 has 17 amino acids. CDR1 is SGDLS and CDR2 is YYNGEE in the germline V gene. Combining a sample-barcoded 5' primer with a J-beta primer mix, a second PCR ran for roughly 6 to 12 cycles. TCRdb fed the 5' RACE reads into MiXCR, producing one record per CDR3 protein. This table holds more than 550,000 distinct CDR3 sequences, 20% to 25% found once. This rearrangement joins TRBV9 to TRBJ2-4; D might be TRBD1 or TRBD2, each matching 5 bases. The sequenced sample was blood. The receptor's source is a man aged 70-80 years in good health. DNA for the CDR3: TGTGCCAGCAGCGCAGTCCCCGAGGGGATAGCCAAAAACATTCAGTACTTC. It yields the protein CASSAVPEGIAKNIQYF.